This entry lists 9 T cell receptor beta chains sequenced from one sample in a study of cytomegalovirus exposure and HLA in healthy donors. 13 Jbeta primers and 60 Vbeta primers were used for the PCR. Generated by immunoSEQ multiplex PCR, the TCRdb table keeps only in-frame clones and is missing some. The data contain 100,000 to 150,000 clones, around four fifths of them seen just once; the ten biggest clones take up around 18%. Sequenced input: PBMCs. The receptors were gathered from a man younger than 35 in good health and CMV-seropositive.

The chain couples TRBV6-6 to TRBJ1-2; 9 nucleotides line up with TRBD1. The germline V gene encodes CDR1 MNHNY and CDR2 SVGAGI (reference sequence). The CDR3 is made up of 15 amino acids. V dropped 6 bases and J dropped 4; count of bases not matched to a gene: 9. The CDR3 region has the DNA TGTGCCAGCAGCCGTCGGGGACAGGGAGCCTATGGCTACACCTTC. Its translation is CASSRRGQGAYGYTF.

The V and J genes are TRBV9 and TRBJ2-7; D may be TRBD2 (7 bases). Germline CDR1 and CDR2: SGDLS and YYNGEE. This CDR3 is built from 15 residues. Trimming shortened V by 5 bases and J by 5 bases, and 20 bases separated the two germline ends. CDR3 residues: CASSTGGGLGNEQYF. The CDR3 DNA is TGTGCCAGCAGTACTGGGGGGGGCCTAGGAAACGAGCAGTACTTC.

This rearrangement joins TRBV27 to TRBJ1-1; D remains unclear. Germline V gene sequence: CDR1 MNHEY, CDR2 SMNVEV (reference sequence). CDR3 size: 12 residues. The germline V and J ends were trimmed by 6 bases and 5 bases, with 10 bases remaining between them. CDR3 nucleotides: TGTGCCAGCAGCCGACGAGGGACTGAAGCTTTCTTT. This codes for CASSRRGTEAFF.

This chain uses TRBV2 with TRBJ1-2; D gene uncertain. Germline values: CDR1 SNHLY, CDR2 FYNNEI. V lost 4 bases and J 8 bases, leaving 11 bases between the germline ends. This CDR3 comprises 12 residues. The CDR3 DNA reads TGTGCCAGCAGTGCGGAGGCGCCGGGCTACACCTTC. This encodes CASSAEAPGYTF.

V and J are TRBV25-1 and TRBJ1-3; D is perhaps TRBD1 (6 bases). Germline V gene lookup returns CDR1 MGHDK and CDR2 SYGVNS. The CDR3 loop spans 15 amino acids. Trimming left V 3 bases short and J 2 bases short, with 11 bases between. The CDR3 here is CASSDTGPPGNTIYF. CDR3 bases: TGTGCCAGCAGTGATACAGGGCCACCTGGAAACACCATATATTTT.

The rearrangement joins TRBV5-4 to TRBJ2-1; tentatively, D is TRBD2 (7 bases). V was trimmed by 2 bases and J by 4 bases, leaving 13 bases between them. This CDR3 is built from 15 residues. CDR1 and CDR2 from the germline V gene are SGHNT and YYREEE (reference sequence). The CDR3 spells CASSFPGRGYNEQFF. The CDR3 DNA reads TGTGCCAGCAGCTTCCCAGGGAGGGGGTACAATGAGCAGTTCTTC.

V gene TRBV5-6 combines with J gene TRBJ2-7; TRBD1 matches at 9 bases. Germline assignment: CDR1 SGHDT and CDR2 YYEEEE. Losses at the gene ends were 4 bases for V and 4 bases for J; bases not matched to a gene: 9. The CDR3 extends over 15 amino acids. CDR3 in DNA: TGTGCCAGCAGCGGGACCGGGACAGGGTTTTACGAGCAGTACTTC. This encodes CASSGTGTGFYEQYF.

The chain recombines TRBV7-9 with TRBJ1-4; D is uncertain. V dropped 6 bases and J dropped 8 bases, with 7 bases sitting between them. This CDR3 comprises 11 residues. Germline V gene lookup returns CDR1 SEHNR and CDR2 FQNEAQ (reference sequence). The CDR3 sequence: CASRTGEKLFF. Written as DNA, the CDR3 is TGTGCCAGCAGGACGGGGGAAAAACTGTTTTTT.

This clone was seen only a few times. The chain carries TRBV18 and TRBJ2-5; D remains unclear. This CDR3 region has 11 residues. CDR1 is KGHSH, CDR2 LQKENI, per germline. Between the trimmed V and J ends, which lost 6 bases and 2 bases, there was a span of 4 bases. CDR3 amino acids: CASSPQETQYF. Written as DNA, the CDR3 is TGTGCCAGCTCCCCTCAAGAGACCCAGTACTTC.